These T cell receptor beta chains were read from a single sample in a study of blood T cells in healthy people across ages. TCRdb fed the 5' RACE reads into MiXCR, producing one record per CDR3 protein. The sample yields approximately 780,000 distinct CDR3 sequences, around 24% seen once. This same sample was also part of a study on T cells of mothers and their children.

The sample consisted of blood. Every receptor here comes from a boy younger than 18 in good health. CDR3s include the opening cysteine and the closing phenylalanine or tryptophan. D genes are given only for firm matches. Not every row has a clone size; where given, it reads once, few, many or a size class.

d_call,cdr3_length,clone_size,v_call,j_call,cdr3_aa,cdr3_nt
NA,15,few,TRBV5-1,TRBJ2-1,CASSPRTFSYNEQFF,TGCGCCAGCAGCCCGAGGACTTTCTCCTACAATGAGCAGTTCTTC
NA,12,NA,TRBV12-3/TRBV12-4,TRBJ2-1,CASTLANNEQFF,TGTGCCAGCACCCTGGCGAACAATGAGCAGTTCTTC
NA,15,few,TRBV2,TRBJ1-5,CASSELRERGQPQHF,TGTGCCAGCAGTGAACTAAGAGAGAGAGGGCAGCCCCAGCATTTT
TRBD2,17,NA,TRBV11-2,TRBJ2-7,CASSLSLAGDPSYEQYF,TGTGCCAGCAGCTTATCACTAGCGGGGGACCCCTCCTACGAGCAGTACTTC
TRBD1,15,NA,TRBV7-9,TRBJ2-7,CASAFGQGASYEQYF,TGTGCCAGCGCCTTTGGGCAGGGGGCTTCCTACGAGCAGTACTTC
NA,14,few,TRBV3-1,TRBJ1-2,CASSRGGGNYGYTF,TGTGCCAGCAGCCGGGGGGGCGGTAACTATGGCTACACCTTC
TRBD2,17,NA,TRBV9,TRBJ2-5,CASSVLSQAGRGETQYF,TGTGCCAGCAGCGTATTAAGCCAAGCGGGGCGGGGAGAGACCCAGTACTTC
NA,15,few,TRBV20-1,TRBJ2-3,CSAMDSTLNTDTQYF,TGCAGTGCTATGGACTCTACCTTGAACACAGATACGCAGTATTTT
NA,15,NA,TRBV12-3/TRBV12-4,TRBJ2-1,CASSLGDRGGNEQFF,TGTGCCAGCAGTTTGGGCGACAGGGGAGGGAATGAGCAGTTCTTC
NA,11,few,TRBV29-1,TRBJ1-1,CSASVGTEAFF,TGCAGCGCCTCAGTGGGGACTGAAGCTTTCTTT
NA,12,NA,TRBV7-2,TRBJ2-7,CASSLGTARRYF,TGTGCCAGCAGCCTCGGGACCGCTCGGCGGTACTTC
NA,14,NA,TRBV5-1,TRBJ1-1,CASSGAGDRTEAFF,TGCGCCAGCAGCGGGGCCGGGGATAGGACTGAAGCTTTCTTT
NA,14,few,TRBV12-3/TRBV12-4,TRBJ1-4,CASSLSQAPEKLFF,TGTGCCAGCAGTTTATCACAGGCCCCAGAAAAACTGTTTTTT
TRBD2,17,few,TRBV5-1,TRBJ2-5,CASSLAASGGLGETQYF,TGCGCCAGCAGCTTGGCGGCTAGCGGGGGCCTCGGGGAGACCCAGTACTTC
TRBD2,17,NA,TRBV6-2/TRBV6-3,TRBJ2-7,CASRRLRLAGDPYEQYF,TGTGCCAGCAGGAGGCTAAGACTAGCGGGGGACCCCTACGAGCAGTACTTC
NA,16,once,TRBV18,TRBJ2-1,CASSPGRGHYYNEQFF,TGTGCCAGCTCACCAGGACGGGGGCATTACTACAATGAGCAGTTCTTC
TRBD1,14,NA,TRBV6-1,TRBJ2-4,CASSLYPQGNIQYF,TGTGCCAGCAGTTTATATCCACAGGGGAACATTCAGTACTTC
TRBD1,15,many,TRBV5-1,TRBJ2-5,CASSLGQGIQETQYF,TGCGCCAGCAGCCTGGGACAGGGGATCCAAGAGACCCAGTACTTC
NA,15,NA,TRBV6-5,TRBJ2-7,CASSYSSSGALGQYF,TGTGCCAGCAGTTACTCATCCAGCGGAGCCTTGGGGCAGTACTTC
NA,15,NA,TRBV18,TRBJ1-4,CASSPVRSTNEKLFF,TGTGCCAGCTCACCCGTACGTTCAACTAATGAAAAACTGTTTTTT
NA,13,NA,TRBV12-3/TRBV12-4,TRBJ1-2,CASSIRGGDGYTF,TGTGCCAGCAGCATTCGGGGGGGTGATGGCTACACCTTC
NA,14,few,TRBV5-1,TRBJ2-3,CASRDRTSTDTQYF,TGTGCCAGCAGGGACAGGACTAGCACAGATACGCAGTACTTT
TRBD2,16,NA,TRBV6-1,TRBJ2-3,CASSARGLAGVDTQYF,TGTGCCAGCAGTGCGCGTGGACTAGCGGGGGTTGATACGCAGTATTTT
NA,14,NA,TRBV20-1,TRBJ1-5,CSARGGGGNQPQHF,TGCAGTGCTAGAGGCGGAGGTGGCAATCAGCCCCAGCATTTT
NA,14,few,TRBV4-1,TRBJ1-1,CASKPLRGATEAFF,TGCGCCAGCAAACCCCTTCGGGGGGCCACTGAAGCTTTCTTT
NA,13,few,TRBV4-2,TRBJ2-5,CASSHRPVETQYF,TGTGCCAGCAGCCACCGTCCCGTGGAGACCCAGTACTTC
NA,16,NA,TRBV11-2,TRBJ2-3,CASSLNRERVTDTQYF,TGTGCCAGCAGCCTGAACAGGGAAAGAGTCACAGATACGCAGTATTTT
TRBD1,16,few,TRBV3-1,TRBJ2-1,CASSLRQGQPYNEQFF,TGTGCCAGCAGCCTAAGACAGGGACAGCCCTACAATGAGCAGTTCTTC
NA,15,NA,TRBV6-5,TRBJ2-5,CASSYSTTRPENQYF,TGTGCCAGCAGTTACTCGACGACCCGACCGGAGAACCAGTACTTC
NA,14,once,TRBV20-1,TRBJ2-3,CSATSGGITDTQYF,TGCAGTGCTACGAGCGGTGGGATCACAGATACGCAGTATTTT
TRBD1,16,NA,TRBV5-1,TRBJ2-1,CASSLARDRVDNEQFF,TGCGCCAGCAGCTTGGCTCGGGACAGGGTGGACAATGAGCAGTTCTTC
TRBD1,16,many,TRBV27,TRBJ2-2,CASRLRTGANTGELFF,TGTGCCAGCAGGCTCCGAACAGGGGCCAACACCGGGGAGCTGTTTTTT
TRBD1,14,NA,TRBV20-1,TRBJ2-3,CSAPGTGRVDTQYF,TGCAGTGCCCCCGGGACAGGGAGAGTGGATACGCAGTATTTT
TRBD2,14,NA,TRBV5-1,TRBJ2-7,CASSLASGLYEQYF,TGCGCCAGCAGCTTGGCTAGCGGGTTATACGAGCAGTACTTC
NA,12,NA,TRBV29-1,TRBJ2-1,CSGRQTRNEQFF,TGCAGCGGGAGACAGACCCGCAATGAGCAGTTCTTC
NA,13,NA,TRBV7-9,TRBJ1-2,CASSSSTGTGYTF,TGTGCCAGCAGCTCTAGCACCGGGACGGGCTACACCTTC
TRBD2,12,NA,TRBV7-2,TRBJ2-5,CASSLASSGMNF,TGTGCCAGCAGCTTAGCGTCTAGCGGGATGAACTTC
TRBD1,19,NA,TRBV7-9,TRBJ1-4,CASSLYRDRGRGTNEKLFF,TGTGCCAGCAGCTTATACCGAGACAGGGGGCGAGGGACTAATGAAAAACTGTTTTTT
TRBD1,14,NA,TRBV30,TRBJ1-4,CAWARTGETEKLFF,TGTGCCTGGGCCCGGACAGGGGAAACCGAAAAACTGTTTTTT
NA,15,NA,TRBV7-9,TRBJ2-5,CASSLALGAQETQYF,TGTGCCAGCAGCTTAGCCCTGGGAGCCCAAGAGACCCAGTACTTC
NA,14,NA,TRBV11-2,TRBJ1-4,CASSLIRQSKKLFF,TGTGCCAGCAGCTTAATCCGACAGTCAAAAAAACTGTTTTTT
NA,14,NA,TRBV6-5,TRBJ2-2,CASSYQGYTGELFF,TGTGCCAGCAGTTACCAGGGATACACCGGGGAGCTGTTTTTT
NA,14,few,TRBV12-3/TRBV12-4,TRBJ2-7,CASTLTNRVYEQYF,TGTGCCAGCACCTTAACCAATAGGGTGTACGAGCAGTACTTC
NA,13,few,TRBV2,TRBJ2-3,CASSEAPWDTQYF,TGTGCCAGCAGTGAAGCCCCTTGGGATACGCAGTATTTT
NA,13,NA,TRBV29-1,TRBJ2-7,CSVQGFEGGEQYF,TGCAGCGTTCAGGGGTTCGAGGGCGGCGAGCAGTACTTC
NA,13,NA,TRBV5-1,TRBJ2-7,CASSVTGPYEQYF,TGCGCCAGCAGCGTAACAGGGCCCTACGAGCAGTACTTC
NA,13,once,TRBV12-3/TRBV12-4,TRBJ2-3,CASRHVGTDTQYF,TGTGCCAGCAGGCATGTGGGCACAGATACGCAGTATTTT
NA,15,NA,TRBV5-1,TRBJ1-4,CASSLNPGSNEKLFF,TGCGCCAGCAGCTTGAATCCGGGCTCTAATGAAAAACTGTTTTTT
NA,17,NA,TRBV5-1,TRBJ1-4,CASSFAWREGNNEKLFF,TGCGCCAGCAGCTTCGCTTGGAGGGAGGGCAATAATGAAAAACTGTTTTTT
TRBD2,18,few,TRBV12-3/TRBV12-4,TRBJ2-3,CASSLPAAGGLNTDTQYF,TGTGCCAGCAGTTTACCCGCGGCGGGGGGCCTAAACACAGATACGCAGTATTTT
TRBD1,14,NA,TRBV4-1,TRBJ1-2,CASSQDQTGVGYTF,TGCGCCAGCAGCCAAGATCAGACAGGGGTCGGCTACACCTTC
TRBD1,16,NA,TRBV3-1,TRBJ1-2,CASSQGGQGSLYGYTF,TGTGCCAGCAGCCAAGGGGGACAGGGGAGTCTCTATGGCTACACCTTC
TRBD1,12,NA,TRBV29-1,TRBJ1-2,CSVPGGADGYTF,TGCAGCGTCCCAGGGGGCGCGGATGGCTACACCTTC